The following is a T cell receptor beta chain sequence with its context. Germline V lookup: CDR1 SGHRS, CDR2 YFSETQ. V lost 4 bases and J lost 4; bases outside the gene matches: 8. This CDR3 spans 15 amino acids. The data stem from a study of blood T cell repertoires in COVID-19. Methods used by the authors: Estimation of nucleated cell counts relied on the amplification of reference gene primers. Data came from immunoSEQ multiplex PCR; TCRdb stores just in-frame clones and leaves some out. V, J and clone size are those of that table, while D and trimming were read from the DNA. The data hold about 160,000 clones, with around 80% observed a single time.

The chain is built from TRBV5-1 and TRBJ2-1; TRBD1 aligns across 7 bases. The source material was peripheral blood. The sequence was obtained from a woman aged 80 or over with acute or convalescent COVID-19. The CDR3 here is CASSPTGQHYNEQFF. CDR3 DNA sequence: TGCGCCAGCAGCCCGACGGGACAGCATTACAATGAGCAGTTCTTC.